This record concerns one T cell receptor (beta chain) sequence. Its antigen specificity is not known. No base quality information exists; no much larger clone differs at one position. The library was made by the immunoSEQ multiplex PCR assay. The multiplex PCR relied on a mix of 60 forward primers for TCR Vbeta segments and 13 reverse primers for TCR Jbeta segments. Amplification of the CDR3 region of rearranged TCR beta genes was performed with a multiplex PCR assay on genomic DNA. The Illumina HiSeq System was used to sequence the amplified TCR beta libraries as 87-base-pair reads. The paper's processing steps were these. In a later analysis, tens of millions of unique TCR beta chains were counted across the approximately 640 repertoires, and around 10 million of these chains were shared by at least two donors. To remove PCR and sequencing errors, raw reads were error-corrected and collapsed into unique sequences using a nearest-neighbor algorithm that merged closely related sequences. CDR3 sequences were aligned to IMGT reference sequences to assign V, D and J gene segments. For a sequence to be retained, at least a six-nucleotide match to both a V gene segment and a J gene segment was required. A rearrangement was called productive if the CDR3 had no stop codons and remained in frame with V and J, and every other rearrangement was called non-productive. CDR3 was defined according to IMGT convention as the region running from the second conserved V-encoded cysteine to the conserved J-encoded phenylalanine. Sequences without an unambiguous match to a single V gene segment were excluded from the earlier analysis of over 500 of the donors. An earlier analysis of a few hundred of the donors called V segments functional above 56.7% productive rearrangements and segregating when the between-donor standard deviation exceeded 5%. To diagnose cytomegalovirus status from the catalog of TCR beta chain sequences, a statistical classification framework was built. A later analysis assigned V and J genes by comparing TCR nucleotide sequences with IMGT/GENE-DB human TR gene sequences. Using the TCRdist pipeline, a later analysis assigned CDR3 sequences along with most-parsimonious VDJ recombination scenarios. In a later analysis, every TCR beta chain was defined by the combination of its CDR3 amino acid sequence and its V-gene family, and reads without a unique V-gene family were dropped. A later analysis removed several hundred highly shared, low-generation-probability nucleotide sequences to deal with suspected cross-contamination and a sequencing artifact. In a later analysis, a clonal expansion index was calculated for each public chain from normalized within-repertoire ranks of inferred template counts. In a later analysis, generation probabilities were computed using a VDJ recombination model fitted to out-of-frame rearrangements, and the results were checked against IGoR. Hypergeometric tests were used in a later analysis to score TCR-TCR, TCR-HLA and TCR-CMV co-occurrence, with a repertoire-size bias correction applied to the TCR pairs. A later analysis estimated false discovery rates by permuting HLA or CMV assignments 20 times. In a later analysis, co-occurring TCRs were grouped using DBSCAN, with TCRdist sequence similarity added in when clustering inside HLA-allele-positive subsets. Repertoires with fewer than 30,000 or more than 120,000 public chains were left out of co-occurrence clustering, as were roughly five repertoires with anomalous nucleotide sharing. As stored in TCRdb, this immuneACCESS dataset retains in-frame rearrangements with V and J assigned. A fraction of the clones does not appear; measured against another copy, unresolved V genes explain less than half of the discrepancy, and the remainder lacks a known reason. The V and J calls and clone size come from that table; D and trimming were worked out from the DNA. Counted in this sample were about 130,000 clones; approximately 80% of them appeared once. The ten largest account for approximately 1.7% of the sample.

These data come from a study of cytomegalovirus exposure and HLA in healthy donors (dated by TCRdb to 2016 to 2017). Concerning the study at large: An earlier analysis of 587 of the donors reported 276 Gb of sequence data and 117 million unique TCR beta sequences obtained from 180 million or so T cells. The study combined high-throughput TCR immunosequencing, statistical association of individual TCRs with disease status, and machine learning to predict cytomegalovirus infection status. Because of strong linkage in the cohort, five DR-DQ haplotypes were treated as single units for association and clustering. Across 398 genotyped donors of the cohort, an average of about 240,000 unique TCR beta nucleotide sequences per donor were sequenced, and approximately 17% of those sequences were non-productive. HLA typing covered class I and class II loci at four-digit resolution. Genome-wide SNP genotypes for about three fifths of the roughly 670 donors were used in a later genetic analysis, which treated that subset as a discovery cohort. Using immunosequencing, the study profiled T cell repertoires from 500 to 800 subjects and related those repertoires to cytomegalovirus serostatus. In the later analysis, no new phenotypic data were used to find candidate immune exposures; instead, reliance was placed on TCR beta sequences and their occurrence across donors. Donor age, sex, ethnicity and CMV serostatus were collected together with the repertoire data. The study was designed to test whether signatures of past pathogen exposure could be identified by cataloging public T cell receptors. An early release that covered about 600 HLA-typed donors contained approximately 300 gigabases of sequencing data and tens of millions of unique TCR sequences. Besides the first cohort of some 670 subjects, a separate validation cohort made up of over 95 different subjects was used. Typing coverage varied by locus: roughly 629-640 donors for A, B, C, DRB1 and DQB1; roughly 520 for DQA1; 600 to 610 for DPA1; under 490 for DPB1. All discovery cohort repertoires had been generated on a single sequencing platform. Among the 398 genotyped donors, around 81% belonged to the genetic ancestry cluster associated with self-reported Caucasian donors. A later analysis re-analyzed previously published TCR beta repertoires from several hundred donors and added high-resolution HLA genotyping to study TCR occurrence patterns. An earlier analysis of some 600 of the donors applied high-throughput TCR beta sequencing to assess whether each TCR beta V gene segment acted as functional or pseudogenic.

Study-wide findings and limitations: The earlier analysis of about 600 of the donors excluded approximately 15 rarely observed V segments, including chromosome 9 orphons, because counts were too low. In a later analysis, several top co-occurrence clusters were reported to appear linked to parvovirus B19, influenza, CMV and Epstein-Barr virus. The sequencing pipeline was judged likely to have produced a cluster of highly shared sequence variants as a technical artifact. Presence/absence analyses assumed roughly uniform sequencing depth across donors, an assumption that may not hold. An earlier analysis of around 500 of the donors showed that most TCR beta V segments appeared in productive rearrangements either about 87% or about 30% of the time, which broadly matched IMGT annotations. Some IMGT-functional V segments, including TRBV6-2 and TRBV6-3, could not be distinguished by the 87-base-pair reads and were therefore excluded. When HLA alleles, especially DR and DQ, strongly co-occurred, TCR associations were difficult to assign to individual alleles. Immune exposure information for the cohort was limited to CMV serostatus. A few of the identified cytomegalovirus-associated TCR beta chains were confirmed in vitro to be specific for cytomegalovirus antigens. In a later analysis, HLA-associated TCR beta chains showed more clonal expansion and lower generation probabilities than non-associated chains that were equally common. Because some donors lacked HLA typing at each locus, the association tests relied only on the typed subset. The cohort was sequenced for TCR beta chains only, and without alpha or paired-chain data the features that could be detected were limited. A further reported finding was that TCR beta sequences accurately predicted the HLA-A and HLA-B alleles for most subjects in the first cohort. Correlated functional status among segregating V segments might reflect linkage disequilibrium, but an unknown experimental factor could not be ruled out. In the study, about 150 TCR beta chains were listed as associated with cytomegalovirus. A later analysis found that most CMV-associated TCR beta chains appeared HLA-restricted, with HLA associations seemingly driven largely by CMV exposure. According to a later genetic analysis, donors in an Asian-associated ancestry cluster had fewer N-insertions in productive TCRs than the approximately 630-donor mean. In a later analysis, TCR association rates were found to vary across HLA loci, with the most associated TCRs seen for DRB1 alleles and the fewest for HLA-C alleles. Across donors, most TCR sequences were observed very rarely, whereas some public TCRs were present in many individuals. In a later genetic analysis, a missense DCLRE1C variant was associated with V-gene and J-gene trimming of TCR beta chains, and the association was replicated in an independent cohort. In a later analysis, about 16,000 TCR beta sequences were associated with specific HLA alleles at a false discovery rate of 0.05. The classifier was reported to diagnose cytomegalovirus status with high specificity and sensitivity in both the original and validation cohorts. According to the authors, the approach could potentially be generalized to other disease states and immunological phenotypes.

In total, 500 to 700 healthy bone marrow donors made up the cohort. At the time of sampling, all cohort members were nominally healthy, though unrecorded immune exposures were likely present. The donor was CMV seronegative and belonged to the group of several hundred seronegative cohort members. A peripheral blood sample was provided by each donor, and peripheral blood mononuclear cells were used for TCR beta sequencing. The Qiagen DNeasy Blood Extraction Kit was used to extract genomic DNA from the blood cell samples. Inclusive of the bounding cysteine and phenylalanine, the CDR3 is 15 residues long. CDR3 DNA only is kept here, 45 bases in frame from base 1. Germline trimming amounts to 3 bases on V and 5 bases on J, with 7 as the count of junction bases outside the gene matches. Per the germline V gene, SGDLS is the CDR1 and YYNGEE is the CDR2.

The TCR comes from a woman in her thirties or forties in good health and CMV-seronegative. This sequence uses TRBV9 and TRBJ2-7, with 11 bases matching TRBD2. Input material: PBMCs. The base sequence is TGTGCCAGCAGCGCAACTAGCGGGAGTTTCCACGAGCAGTACTTC. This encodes CASSATSGSFHEQYF.